Listed below are T cell receptor beta chains from one sample, sequenced in a study of shared clonotypes between healthy human individuals. This table comes from immunoSEQ multiplex PCR, and its TCRdb copy is limited to in-frame clones, with some not included. The sample lists 1,500,000 or so clones; roughly 97% were seen once. Source material: naive CD4+ T cells sorted from blood. The receptors stem from a man in his thirties or forties in good health. The CDR3 runs from the conserved cysteine through the conserved F or W. Fields, in order: clone size, J gene, D gene, V gene, CDR3 protein, CDR3 DNA. The D gene is left open where the match is weak. Rows may omit the clone size; those that give it use once, few, many or a size class.

abundance: NA; j_gene: TRBJ1-1; d_gene: NA; v_gene: TRBV11-2; CDR3aa: CASSLDQSITEAFF; CDR3nt: TGTGCCAGCAGCTTAGATCAGTCTATCACTGAAGCTTTCTTT
abundance: once; j_gene: TRBJ2-3; d_gene: NA; v_gene: TRBV13; CDR3aa: CASSFGGSTDTQYF; CDR3nt: TGTGCCAGCAGCTTCGGTGGGAGCACAGATACGCAGTATTTT
abundance: NA; j_gene: TRBJ2-1; d_gene: NA; v_gene: TRBV5-4; CDR3aa: CASSLAIGSALLNNEQFF; CDR3nt: TGTGCCAGCAGCTTGGCCATAGGTAGCGCTCTCCTGAACAATGAGCAGTTCTTC
abundance: NA; j_gene: TRBJ2-1; d_gene: TRBD2; v_gene: TRBV28; CDR3aa: CASSLDAGARSYNEQFF; CDR3nt: TGTGCCAGCAGTTTAGACGCGGGAGCGCGCTCCTACAATGAGCAGTTCTTC
abundance: NA; j_gene: TRBJ2-7; d_gene: NA; v_gene: TRBV11-2; CDR3aa: CASRSPRESSSYEQYF; CDR3nt: TGTGCCAGCAGGTCCCCCCGGGAGTCTTCCTCCTACGAGCAGTACTTC
abundance: NA; j_gene: TRBJ2-4; d_gene: NA; v_gene: TRBV5-8; CDR3aa: CASSLGKNIQYF; CDR3nt: TGTGCCAGCAGCTTGGGGAAAAACATTCAGTACTTC
abundance: NA; j_gene: TRBJ1-3; d_gene: NA; v_gene: TRBV11-2; CDR3aa: CASRSPRNSGNTIYF; CDR3nt: TGTGCCAGCAGGTCTCCCCGGAACTCTGGAAACACCATATATTTT
abundance: NA; j_gene: TRBJ2-3; d_gene: TRBD2; v_gene: TRBV25-1; CDR3aa: CASSEPRGGTDTQYF; CDR3nt: TGTGCCAGCAGTGAACCCCGGGGGGGCACAGATACGCAGTATTTT
abundance: once; j_gene: TRBJ2-3; d_gene: NA; v_gene: TRBV11-2; CDR3aa: CASSPPSATDTQYF; CDR3nt: TGTGCCAGCAGCCCGCCTAGCGCGACAGATACGCAGTATTTT
abundance: once; j_gene: TRBJ2-5; d_gene: NA; v_gene: TRBV2; CDR3aa: CASSGGRPRATYQETQYF; CDR3nt: TGTGCCAGCAGTGGAGGGAGACCACGAGCAACGTACCAAGAGACCCAGTACTTC
abundance: NA; j_gene: TRBJ2-6; d_gene: TRBD1; v_gene: TRBV10-3; CDR3aa: CAISDQTGATSFGANVLTF; CDR3nt: TGTGCCATCAGTGACCAGACAGGGGCGACGAGTTTTGGGGCCAACGTCCTGACTTTC
abundance: NA; j_gene: TRBJ2-5; d_gene: NA; v_gene: TRBV2; CDR3aa: CASSDVTLSPQETQYF; CDR3nt: TGTGCCAGCAGTGATGTAACCCTAAGCCCACAAGAGACCCAGTACTTC
abundance: NA; j_gene: TRBJ1-1; d_gene: NA; v_gene: TRBV20-1; CDR3aa: CSARVSGEAFF; CDR3nt: TGCAGTGCTAGGGTGAGCGGTGAAGCTTTCTTT
abundance: NA; j_gene: TRBJ1-4; d_gene: NA; v_gene: TRBV28; CDR3aa: CASSFREKLFF; CDR3nt: TGTGCCAGCAGTTTTCGGGAAAAACTGTTTTTT
abundance: NA; j_gene: TRBJ2-5; d_gene: TRBD2; v_gene: TRBV18; CDR3aa: CASSGGETQYF; CDR3nt: TGTGCCAGCTCCGGGGGGGAGACCCAGTACTTC
abundance: once; j_gene: TRBJ2-6; d_gene: TRBD1; v_gene: TRBV5-1; CDR3aa: CASSLVGQGWSGANVLTF; CDR3nt: TGCGCCAGCAGCTTGGTCGGACAGGGATGGTCTGGGGCCAACGTCCTGACTTTC
abundance: NA; j_gene: TRBJ2-7; d_gene: NA; v_gene: TRBV28; CDR3aa: CASSPSRAFSYEQYF; CDR3nt: TGTGCCAGCAGTCCGTCTCGGGCCTTCTCCTACGAGCAGTACTTC
abundance: NA; j_gene: TRBJ2-1; d_gene: TRBD1; v_gene: TRBV5-4; CDR3aa: CASSPTGVLFLDEQFF; CDR3nt: TGTGCCAGCAGCCCCACAGGGGTCCTGTTTTTAGATGAGCAGTTCTTC
abundance: NA; j_gene: TRBJ2-1; d_gene: NA; v_gene: TRBV11-2; CDR3aa: CASSLHWNEQFF; CDR3nt: TGTGCCAGCAGCTTACACTGGAATGAGCAGTTCTTC
abundance: NA; j_gene: TRBJ1-5; d_gene: NA; v_gene: TRBV6-1; CDR3aa: CASSEVFRGSANQPQHF; CDR3nt: TGTGCCAGCAGTGAAGTATTTCGGGGCAGCGCAAATCAGCCCCAGCATTTT
abundance: NA; j_gene: TRBJ2-1; d_gene: NA; v_gene: TRBV28; CDR3aa: CASSFDVVLDEQFF; CDR3nt: TGTGCCAGCAGTTTTGACGTTGTACTAGATGAGCAGTTCTTC
abundance: NA; j_gene: TRBJ1-2; d_gene: NA; v_gene: TRBV10-3; CDR3aa: CAISEPSPYGYTF; CDR3nt: TGTGCCATCAGTGAACCCTCCCCCTATGGCTACACCTTC
abundance: NA; j_gene: TRBJ2-5; d_gene: TRBD2; v_gene: TRBV27; CDR3aa: CASSFLASGRGYQETQYF; CDR3nt: TGTGCCAGCAGTTTTTTAGCTAGCGGGAGGGGGTACCAAGAGACCCAGTACTTC
abundance: NA; j_gene: TRBJ1-5; d_gene: NA; v_gene: TRBV28; CDR3aa: CASSSPSGLGRNQPQHF; CDR3nt: TGTGCCAGCAGTTCACCATCTGGGTTAGGTAGGAATCAGCCCCAGCATTTT
abundance: once; j_gene: TRBJ1-1; d_gene: NA; v_gene: TRBV6-6; CDR3aa: CASKGRTLNTEAFF; CDR3nt: TGTGCCAGCAAAGGTAGGACTTTGAACACTGAAGCTTTCTTT
abundance: NA; j_gene: TRBJ2-2; d_gene: TRBD2; v_gene: TRBV10-2; CDR3aa: CASSERLAGVSFLGELFF; CDR3nt: TGCGCCAGCAGTGAAAGGCTAGCGGGAGTTTCTTTTCTGGGGGAGCTGTTTTTT
abundance: NA; j_gene: TRBJ1-2; d_gene: TRBD1; v_gene: TRBV19; CDR3aa: CASSIQGGINYGYTF; CDR3nt: TGTGCCAGTAGTATACAGGGGGGTATTAACTATGGCTACACCTTC
abundance: NA; j_gene: TRBJ2-1; d_gene: TRBD2; v_gene: TRBV5-1; CDR3aa: CASSLIAGVNEQFF; CDR3nt: TGCGCCAGCAGCTTGATAGCGGGAGTCAATGAGCAGTTCTTC
abundance: NA; j_gene: TRBJ1-2; d_gene: TRBD1; v_gene: TRBV19; CDR3aa: CASRRTGNGYTF; CDR3nt: TGTGCCAGTAGGCGGACAGGGAATGGCTACACCTTC
abundance: NA; j_gene: TRBJ2-5; d_gene: NA; v_gene: TRBV11-2; CDR3aa: CASSLARLEETQYF; CDR3nt: TGTGCCAGCAGCTTAGCCAGGTTGGAAGAGACCCAGTACTTC
abundance: NA; j_gene: TRBJ2-7; d_gene: NA; v_gene: TRBV6-1; CDR3aa: CASSEAEPYEQYF; CDR3nt: TGTGCCAGCAGTGAGGCCGAACCTTACGAGCAGTACTTC
abundance: NA; j_gene: TRBJ2-3; d_gene: NA; v_gene: TRBV6-1; CDR3aa: CASEAPGADTQYF; CDR3nt: TGTGCCAGCGAGGCCCCAGGGGCGGATACGCAGTATTTT
abundance: NA; j_gene: TRBJ1-1; d_gene: NA; v_gene: TRBV6-1; CDR3aa: CASSGTWYGGEAFF; CDR3nt: TGTGCCAGCAGTGGGACATGGTATGGCGGTGAAGCTTTCTTT
abundance: NA; j_gene: TRBJ1-2; d_gene: TRBD1; v_gene: TRBV6-1; CDR3aa: CASSEIRTGGRYTF; CDR3nt: TGTGCCAGCAGTGAAATAAGGACAGGGGGCCGCTACACCTTC
abundance: NA; j_gene: TRBJ2-1; d_gene: TRBD2; v_gene: TRBV28; CDR3aa: CASSRTAGLAVEQFF; CDR3nt: TGTGCCAGCAGTCGCACCGCAGGACTAGCGGTTGAGCAGTTCTTC
abundance: NA; j_gene: TRBJ2-7; d_gene: TRBD1; v_gene: TRBV6-1; CDR3aa: CASSPRDRPSYEQYF; CDR3nt: TGTGCCAGCAGCCCTCGGGACAGGCCATCCTACGAGCAGTACTTC
abundance: NA; j_gene: TRBJ2-6; d_gene: NA; v_gene: TRBV29-1; CDR3aa: CSARSGANVLTF; CDR3nt: TGCAGCGCCCGCTCTGGGGCCAACGTCCTGACTTTC
abundance: NA; j_gene: TRBJ1-3; d_gene: NA; v_gene: TRBV5-5; CDR3aa: CASTSTTFSGNTIYF; CDR3nt: TGTGCCAGCACCTCGACTACTTTCTCTGGAAACACCATATATTTT
abundance: NA; j_gene: TRBJ2-2; d_gene: NA; v_gene: TRBV10-3; CDR3aa: CAISGFSPAGELFF; CDR3nt: TGTGCCATTTCAGGGTTTTCGCCGGCCGGGGAGCTGTTTTTT